This T cell receptor beta chain came from a study of shared clonotypes between healthy human individuals. Whole-study findings and limits: Only blood was sampled; tissue repertoires likely differ.

The donors, healthy adults who were HIV-negative, had experienced no recent acute infections or vaccinations. Genomic DNA (from each subset) was split evenly across several immunoSEQ plates. Authors' data handling: Junction-only immunoSEQ data arrived without quality scores, meaning filtering differed. Assay: immunoSEQ multiplex PCR; the TCRdb copy retains only in-frame clones and omits some. That table supplies the V and J calls and clone size; D and trimming were determined from the DNA. The sample comprises fewer than 550,000 clones, 60% to 80% of which are singletons, and approximately 12% rests with the top ten. The ends were cut back, 6 bases at V and 11 bases at J, with 20 bases in the middle. The CDR3 loop spans 15 amino acids. The germline V gene encodes CDR1 SGHVS and CDR2 FNYEAQ. A remark on this clone: Antigen specificity is unknown.

The V and J genes are TRBV7-6 and TRBJ1-6; possible D gene TRBD1, 6 bases. This receptor was taken from a woman in her forties in good health. Some clones in this sample may be carry-over from other donors' samples. Material for sequencing was PBMCs. CDR3 nucleotide sequence: TGTGCCAGCAGTCCTACAGTACAGGGACGAACACCCCTCCACTTT. It encodes CASSPTVQGRTPLHF.